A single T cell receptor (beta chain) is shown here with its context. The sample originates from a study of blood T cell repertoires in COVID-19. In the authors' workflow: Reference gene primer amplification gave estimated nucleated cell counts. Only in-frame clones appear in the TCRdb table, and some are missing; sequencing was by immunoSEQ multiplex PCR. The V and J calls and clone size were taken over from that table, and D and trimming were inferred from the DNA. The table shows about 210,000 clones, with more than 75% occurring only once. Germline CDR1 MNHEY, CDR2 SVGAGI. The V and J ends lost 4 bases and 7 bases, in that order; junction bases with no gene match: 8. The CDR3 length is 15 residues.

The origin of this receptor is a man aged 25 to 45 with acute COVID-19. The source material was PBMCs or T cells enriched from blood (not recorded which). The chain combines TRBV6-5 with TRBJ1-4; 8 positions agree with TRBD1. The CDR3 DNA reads TGTGCCAGCAGTTCCTCAGGGGGCTCAGGTGAAAAACTGTTTTTT. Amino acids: CASSSSGGSGEKLFF.